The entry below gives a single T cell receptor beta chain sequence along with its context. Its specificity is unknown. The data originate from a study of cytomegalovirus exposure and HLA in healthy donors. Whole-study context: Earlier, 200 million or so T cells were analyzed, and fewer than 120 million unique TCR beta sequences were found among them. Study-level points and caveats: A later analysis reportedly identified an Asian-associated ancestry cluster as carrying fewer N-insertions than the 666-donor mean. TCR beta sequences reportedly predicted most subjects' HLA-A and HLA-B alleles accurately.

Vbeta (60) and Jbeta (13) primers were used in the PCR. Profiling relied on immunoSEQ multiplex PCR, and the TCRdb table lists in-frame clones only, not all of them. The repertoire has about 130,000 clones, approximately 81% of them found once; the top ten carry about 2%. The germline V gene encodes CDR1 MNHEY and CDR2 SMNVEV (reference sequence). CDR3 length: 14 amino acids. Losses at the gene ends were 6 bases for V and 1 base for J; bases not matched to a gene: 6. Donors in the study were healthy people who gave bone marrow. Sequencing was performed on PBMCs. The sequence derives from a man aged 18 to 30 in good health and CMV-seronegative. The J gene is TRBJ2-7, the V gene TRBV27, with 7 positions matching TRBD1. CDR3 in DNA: TGTGCCAGCAGGCTCCGGGACAGTTCCTACGAGCAGTACGTC. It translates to CASRLRDSSYEQYV.